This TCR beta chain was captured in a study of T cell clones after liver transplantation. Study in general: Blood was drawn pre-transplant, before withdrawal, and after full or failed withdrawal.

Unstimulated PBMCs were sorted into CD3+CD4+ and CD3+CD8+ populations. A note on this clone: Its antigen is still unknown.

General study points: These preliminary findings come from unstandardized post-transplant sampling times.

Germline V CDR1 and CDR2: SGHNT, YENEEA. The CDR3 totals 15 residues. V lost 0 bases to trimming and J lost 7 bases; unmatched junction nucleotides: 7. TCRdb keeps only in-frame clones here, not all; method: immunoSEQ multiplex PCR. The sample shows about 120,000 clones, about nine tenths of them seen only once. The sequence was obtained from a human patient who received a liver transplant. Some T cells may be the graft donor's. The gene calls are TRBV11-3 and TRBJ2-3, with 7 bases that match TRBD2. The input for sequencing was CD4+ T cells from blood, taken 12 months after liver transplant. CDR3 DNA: TGTGCCAGCAGCTTAGAGGCGGGAGAGGGGAATACGCAGTATTTT. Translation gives CASSLEAGEGNTQYF.